Sequencing of this T cell receptor beta chain was carried out in a study of monozygotic twins with inflammatory bowel disease (dated by TCRdb to about 2019). As for the study more broadly: A total of some 30 monozygotic twin pairs were included in the full study, comprising nine German pairs (four IBD-concordant, five IBD-discordant) and 19 IBD-discordant Danish pairs. Each individual had, on average, about 151 000 unique TCRalpha sequences and 181 000 unique TCRbeta sequences available for analysis. The search for disease-associated traits relied mainly on comparing, within discordant pairs, IBD patients with their genetically identical healthy co-twins.

Libraries were made using 5' RACE. The input for every TCR library was 3,500 to 4,000 ng of total RNA. For each sample, cDNA synthesis with SMARTScribe reverse transcriptase was split into eight separate reactions. During cDNA synthesis, template switching was used to introduce unique molecular identifiers that contained a 6-nucleotide sample barcode. TCRalpha and TCRbeta cDNA was amplified by two nested PCRs of around 16 and 10 cycles, with bead purification after each PCR. Before amplification, the cDNA was treated with uracil DNA-glycosylase and purified using the QIAquick PCR purification kit. The second PCR added Illumina TruSeq-compatible adapters along with sample-specific barcodes. Library quality and concentration were checked on TapeStation and Qubit, and libraries were pooled at around 5 ng each. Sequencing of the pooled libraries was done on an Illumina HiSeq2500 single-index Rapid Run using custom sequencing primers and 2 x 100 bp reads. Under the source paper's analysis protocol: PCR and sequencing errors were corrected by UMI-based consensus assembly using MiGEC version 1.2.6. MiXCR version 2.1.1 was used to carry out V(D)J alignment, clonotype assembly and CDR3 extraction. Gene usage, clonotype sharing and MAIT/NKT TCR abundance were normalised by analysing the top 1000, 10 000 and 20 000 clonotypes per sample. Diversity was computed as the inverse Simpson index with the vegan R package after downsampling to 27 000 UMIs. Paired Mann-Whitney U tests were applied to discordant twin pairs, and Benjamini-Hochberg correction was used for multiple testing. After the reads were reprocessed by TCRdb, one entry was made per CDR3 protein sequence, with no DNA. TCRdb's processing, not the study's, gives the V and J calls here. The record for this sample contains some 450,000 distinct CDR3 sequences. 2% to 2.5% of the sample lies in the top ten.

About this clonotype: Its target antigen remains unknown.

An approximately 2.5 ml peripheral blood sample was drawn into PAXgene tubes per donor and stored at -80°C. Without T cell sorting, total RNA was isolated from whole blood using the PAXgene blood miRNA kit on an automated QIAcube. Deep TCRalpha and TCRbeta repertoire profiling with unique molecular barcoding was performed on peripheral blood of monozygotic twin pairs concordant or discordant for inflammatory bowel disease. For every twin pair, smoking habits were documented, and each individual was categorised as a current, former or never smoker. The germline V gene yields SGHTA for CDR1 and FQGNSA for CDR2. CDR3 length: 16 amino acids, cysteine to phenylalanine. The nucleotide record is missing. Study-level results and caveats: Measured by the inverse Simpson index, TCRbeta repertoire diversity was lower in IBD patients than in their healthy co-twins. Because patients were on differing immunosuppressive treatments, the repertoires may have picked up extra background noise and inter-individual variability. No difference in repertoire similarity was observed between concordant and discordant twins, possibly owing to limited statistical power. Different T cell subtypes could not be distinguished in the analysis. Fewer clonotypes were shared with other individuals by IBD patients than by healthy twins, most markedly in patients showing signs of disease activity. No single strong signal or clonotype linked to IBD turned up in the results, so the idea that one exists was not supported.

Recombination connected TRBV7-2 to TRBJ1-3. Sequences were obtained from blood. The sequence was obtained from a human donor with ulcerative colitis or Crohn's disease, or a healthy co-twin of an affected twin (not recorded which). CDR3 region: CASSIRTANSGNTIYF.